This T cell receptor beta chain originates from a study of blood T cell repertoires in COVID-19 (dated by TCRdb to the early 2020s). Study-level background: Samples covering the acute and convalescent phases of COVID-19 were provided by collaborators in the United States, Italy and Spain. The prospective study material was composed of cDNA or gDNA derived from T cells, B-cell-depleted T cells, or PBMCs. The samples were drawn from the first 160 participants of the ongoing ImmuneRACE study and from 950 to 1,500 subjects provided by 6 global collaborators. The dataset comprised deeply sampled blood TCRbeta repertoires from subjects exposed to, actively infected with, or recovered from COVID-19. Nearly every sample came with metadata listing a de-identified subject ID, COVID-19 status, age in years and sex. The repertoires were made available in a free public database intended to serve as a resource for research on the immune response to SARS-CoV-2. Where available, HLA class I and class II types were taken from metadata supplied by the sample provider and were not determined by assay-based typing.

Collaborating institutions collected whole blood in K2EDTA tubes following their own protocols. For TCRbeta analysis, collaborators shipped samples as frozen whole blood, isolated PBMCs, or DNA extracted from either of those sample types. For this clone: Its cognate antigen has yet to be identified. At one boundary the junction diverges from the germline segment, which might be a read error.

Study-wide findings and limitations: Clinical and demographic metadata were provided uncurated, with the amount varying by source and participant.

The germline V gene sets CDR1 to MDHEN and CDR2 to SYDVKM. The CDR3 runs 11 residues from the cysteine to the phenylalanine. Of the read, only the CDR3 DNA is kept; its 33 bases are in frame from base 1. The immunoSEQ Assay, a bias-controlled multiplex PCR, was used to amplify TCRbeta CDR3 regions from genomic DNA. Per the original workflow: The number of nucleated cells in each sample was estimated by amplification of reference gene primers within the assay. To quantify the absolute abundance of each unique TCRbeta CDR3 rearrangement, sequence reads were collapsed and filtered. For each sample, productive Simpson clonality was calculated as the square root of Simpson's diversity index across productive rearrangements. Not all clones reach the TCRdb copy of this immuneACCESS table, which keeps in-frame sequences only. Checked studies attribute under half of the gap to unresolved V genes and leave the rest unexplained. The D gene and trimming were derived from the DNA, and the V and J assignments and clone size from that table. This sample lists fewer than 200,000 clones; 74% were detected once. The ten largest clones represent approximately 3% of the sample.

The receptor chain draws on TRBV28 and TRBJ1-1; there is no confident call for the D gene. The source of this sequence is a woman of 80 years or more with acute or convalescent COVID-19. Input material: peripheral blood. The base sequence is TGTGCCAGCAGTTTCCTCTACAGCTTTGACTTT. This is translated as CASSFLYSFDF.